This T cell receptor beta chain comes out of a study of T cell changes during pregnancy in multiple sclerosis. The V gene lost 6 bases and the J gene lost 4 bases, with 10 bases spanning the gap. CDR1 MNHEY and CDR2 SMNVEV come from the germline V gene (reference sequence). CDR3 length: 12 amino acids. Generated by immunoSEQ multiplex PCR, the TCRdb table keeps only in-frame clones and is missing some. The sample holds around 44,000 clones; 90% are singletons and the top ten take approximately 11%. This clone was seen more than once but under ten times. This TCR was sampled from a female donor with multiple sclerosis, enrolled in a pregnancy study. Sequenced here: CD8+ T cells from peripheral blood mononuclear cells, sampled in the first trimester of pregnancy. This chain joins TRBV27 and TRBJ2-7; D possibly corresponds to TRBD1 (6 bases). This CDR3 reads CASRTQGYEQYF. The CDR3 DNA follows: TGTGCCAGCAGGACACAGGGATACGAGCAGTACTTC.